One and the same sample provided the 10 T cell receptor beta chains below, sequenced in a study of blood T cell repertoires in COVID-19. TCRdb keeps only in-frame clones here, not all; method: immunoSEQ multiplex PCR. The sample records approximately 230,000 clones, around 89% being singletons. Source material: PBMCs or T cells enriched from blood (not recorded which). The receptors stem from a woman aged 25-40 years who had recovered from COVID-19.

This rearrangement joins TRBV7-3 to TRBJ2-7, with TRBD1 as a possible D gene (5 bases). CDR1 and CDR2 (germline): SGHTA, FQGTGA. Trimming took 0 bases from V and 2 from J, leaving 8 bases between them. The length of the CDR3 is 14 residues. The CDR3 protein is CASSLTGQPYEQYF. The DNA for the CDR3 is TGTGCCAGCAGCTTAACCGGACAACCCTACGAGCAGTACTTC.

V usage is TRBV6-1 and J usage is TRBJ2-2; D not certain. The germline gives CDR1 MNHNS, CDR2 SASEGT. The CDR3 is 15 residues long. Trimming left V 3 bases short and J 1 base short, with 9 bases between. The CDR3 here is CASSDPGGNTGELFF. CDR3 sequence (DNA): TGTGCCAGCAGTGACCCCGGCGGGAACACCGGGGAGCTGTTTTTT.

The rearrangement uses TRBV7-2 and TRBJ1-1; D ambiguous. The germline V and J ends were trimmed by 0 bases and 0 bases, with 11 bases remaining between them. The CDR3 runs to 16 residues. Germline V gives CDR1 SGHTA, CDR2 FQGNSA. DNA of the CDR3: TGTGCCAGCAGCTTAGCGTTCCTACAGCTGAACACTGAAGCTTTCTTT. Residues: CASSLAFLQLNTEAFF. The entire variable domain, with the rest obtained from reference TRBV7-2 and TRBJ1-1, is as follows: GAGVSQSPSNKVTEKGKDVELRCDPISGHTALYWYRQSLGQGLEFLIYFQGNSAPDKSGLPSDRFSAERTGGSVSTLTIQRTQQEDSAVYLCASSLAFLQLNTEAFFGQGTRLTVV.

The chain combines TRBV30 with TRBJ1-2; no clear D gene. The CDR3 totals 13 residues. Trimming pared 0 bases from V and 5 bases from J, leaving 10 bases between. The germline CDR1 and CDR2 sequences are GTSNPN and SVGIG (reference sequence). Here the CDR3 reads CAWSVEAEYGYTF. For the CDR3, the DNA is TGTGCCTGGAGTGTAGAGGCGGAGTATGGCTACACCTTC.

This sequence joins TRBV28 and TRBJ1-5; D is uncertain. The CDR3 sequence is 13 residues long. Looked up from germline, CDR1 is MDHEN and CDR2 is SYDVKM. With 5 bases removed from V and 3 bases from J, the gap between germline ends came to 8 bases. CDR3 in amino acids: CASSIQNNQPQHF. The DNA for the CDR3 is TGTGCCAGCAGTATACAGAACAATCAGCCCCAGCATTTT.

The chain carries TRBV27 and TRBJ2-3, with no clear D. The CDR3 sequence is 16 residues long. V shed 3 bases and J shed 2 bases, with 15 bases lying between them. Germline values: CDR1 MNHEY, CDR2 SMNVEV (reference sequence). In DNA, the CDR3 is TGTGCCAGCAGTTTCAGGAACAGCTGGATCACAGATACGCAGTATTTT. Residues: CASSFRNSWITDTQYF.

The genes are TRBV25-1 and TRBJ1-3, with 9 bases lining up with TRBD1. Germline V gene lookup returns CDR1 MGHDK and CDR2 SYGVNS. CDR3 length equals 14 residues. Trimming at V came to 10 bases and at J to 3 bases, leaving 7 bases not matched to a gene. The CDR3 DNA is TGTGCCACTACGGGACAGGGCTTTGGAAACACCATATATTTT. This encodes CATTGQGFGNTIYF.

The CDR3 here is CSALGRHF. As DNA, the CDR3 is TGCAGTGCCCTAGGGAGGCATTTT. The V and J genes are TRBV20-1 and TRBJ1-5; no definite D call. Trimming removed 6 bases at V and 15 bases at J, with 9 bases between. The CDR3 covers 8 residues. Germline V CDR1 and CDR2: DFQATT, SNEGSKA (reference sequence).

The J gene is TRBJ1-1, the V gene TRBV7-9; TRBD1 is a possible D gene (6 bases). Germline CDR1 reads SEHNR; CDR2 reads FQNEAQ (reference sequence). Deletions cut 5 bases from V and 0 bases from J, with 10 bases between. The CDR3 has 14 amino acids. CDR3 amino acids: CASSRDTLNTEAFF. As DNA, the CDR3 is TGTGCCAGCAGCCGGGACACCTTGAACACTGAAGCTTTCTTT.

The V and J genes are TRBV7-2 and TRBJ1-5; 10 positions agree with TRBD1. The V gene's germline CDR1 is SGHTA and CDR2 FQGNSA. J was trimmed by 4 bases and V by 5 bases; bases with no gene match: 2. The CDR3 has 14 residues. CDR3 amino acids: CASSQGQGNQPQHF. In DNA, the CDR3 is TGTGCCAGCAGCCAGGGACAGGGGAATCAGCCCCAGCATTTT.